The T cell receptor (beta chain) under discussion was sequenced for a study of CD8+ T cells in alopecia areata. Broader study findings: Scalp samples also yield sequences from resident alphabeta T cells of normal skin.

It was cDNA, reverse transcribed from extracted RNA, that served as the sequencing template. Assay: immunoSEQ multiplex PCR; the TCRdb copy retains only in-frame clones and omits some. The sample lists tens of thousands of clones, around 80% occurring once. On this clone: Its antigen remains unknown.

The clonotype comes from a human donor with alopecia areata. Material for sequencing was NKG2D-low CD8+ T cells sorted from blood.

The CDR3 here is CSVEGRQGGYEQYF. CDR3 coding DNA: TGCAGCGTTGAAGGGCGACAGGGGGGCTACGAGCAGTACTTC. V gene TRBV29-1 combines with J gene TRBJ2-7, with 9 positions matching TRBD1. This CDR3 comprises 14 residues. Germline V gene data show CDR1 as SQVTM and CDR2 as ANQGSEA. Trimming took 1 base from V and 3 from J; bases not matched to a gene: 4.